This T cell receptor (beta chain) appears in the sequencing data of a study of CD8 T cells in Susac syndrome. When the RNA was reverse transcribed, random hexamers were used with an input of roughly 0.5 to 1 ug. Via MiXCR, TCRdb re-called the immunoSEQ multiplex PCR reads, giving one row per CDR3 protein. Among about 120,000 distinct CDR3 sequences listed, around 94% were seen once. There are 13 residues in the CDR3. Germline V gene lookup returns CDR1 PRHDT and CDR2 FYEKMQ (reference sequence). Trimming cost V 6 bases and J 3 bases; bases outside gene matches: 4. The receptor was isolated from a human donor with Susac syndrome. The chain has TRBV13 and TRBJ2-7; TRBD2 matches at 8 bases. The sample comprised CD8+ T cells from PBMCs. CDR3 amino acids: CASSSGGGYEQYF. Written as DNA, the CDR3 is TGTGCCAGCAGTTCCGGGGGGGGCTACGAGCAGTACTTC.